This T cell receptor beta chain was profiled in a study of T cell repertoires in cytomegalovirus infection. Whole-study context: Public TCR beta signatures were indicative of both CMV infection and a matching HLA type. Study-level results: Frequencies of public TCR beta families were cumulated, and this identified carriers of CMV plus the relevant HLA. It was HLA-C-restricted CMV-specific TCR beta clonotypes that dominated the response ex vivo.

This clonotype was observed many times. Its antigen is not known. TCRdb called the reads again in MiXCR, with one record for every CDR3 protein. The data show under 95,000 distinct CDR3 sequences, over 3.5% seen once. The sequencing input was PBMCs. This receptor was identified in a human donor in good health (CMV status not recorded). Some clones in this sample may be carry-over from other donors' samples.

The CDR3 loop is CASSFRGNGNQPQHF. CDR3 nucleotide sequence: TGTGCCAGCAGCTTTCGGGGGAATGGCAATCAGCCCCAGCATTTT. The chain couples TRBV11-3 to TRBJ1-5; D may be TRBD1 (5 bases). Germline CDR1 is SGHNT and CDR2 is YENEEA. The CDR3 loop spans 15 amino acids. V was clipped by 3 bases and J by 2 bases, with 11 bases between them.